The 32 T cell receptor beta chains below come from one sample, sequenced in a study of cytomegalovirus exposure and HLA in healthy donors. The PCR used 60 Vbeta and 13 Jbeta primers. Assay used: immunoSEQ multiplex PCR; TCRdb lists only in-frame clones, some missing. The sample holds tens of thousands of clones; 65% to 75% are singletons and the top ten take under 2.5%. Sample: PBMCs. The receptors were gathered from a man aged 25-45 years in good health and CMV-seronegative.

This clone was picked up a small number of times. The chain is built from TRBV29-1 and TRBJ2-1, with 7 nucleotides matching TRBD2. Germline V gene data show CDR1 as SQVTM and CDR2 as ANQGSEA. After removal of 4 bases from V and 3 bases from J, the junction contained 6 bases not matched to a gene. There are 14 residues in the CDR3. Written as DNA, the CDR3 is TGCAGCGTTGTAGGTCTAGCGGTCTACAATGAGCAGTTCTTC. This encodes CSVVGLAVYNEQFF.

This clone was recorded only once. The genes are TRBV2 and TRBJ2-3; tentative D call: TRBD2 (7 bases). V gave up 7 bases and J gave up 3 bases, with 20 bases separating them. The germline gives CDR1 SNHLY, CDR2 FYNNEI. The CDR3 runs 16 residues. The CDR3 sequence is CASKKVRGAGTDTQYF. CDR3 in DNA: TGTGCCAGCAAAAAGGTCCGGGGGGCCGGGACAGATACGCAGTATTTT.

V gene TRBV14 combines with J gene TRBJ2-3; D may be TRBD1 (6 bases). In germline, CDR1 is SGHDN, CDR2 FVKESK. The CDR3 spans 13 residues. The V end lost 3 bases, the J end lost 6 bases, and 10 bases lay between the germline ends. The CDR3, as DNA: TGTGCCAGCAGCCAGAACCAGGGGGATACGCAGTATTTT. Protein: CASSQNQGDTQYF.

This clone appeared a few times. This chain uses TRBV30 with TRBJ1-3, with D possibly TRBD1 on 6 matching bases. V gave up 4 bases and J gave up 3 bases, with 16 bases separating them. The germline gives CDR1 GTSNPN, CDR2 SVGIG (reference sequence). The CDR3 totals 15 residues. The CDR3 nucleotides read TGTGCCTGGATTGGTATAGCAGGGGTTGGAAACACCATATATTTT. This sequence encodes CAWIGIAGVGNTIYF.

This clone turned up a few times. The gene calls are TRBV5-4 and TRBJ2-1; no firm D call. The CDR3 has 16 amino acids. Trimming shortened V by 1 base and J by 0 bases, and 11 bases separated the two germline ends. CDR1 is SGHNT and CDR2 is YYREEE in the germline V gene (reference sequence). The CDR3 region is CASSLTATSSYNEQFF. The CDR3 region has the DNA TGTGCCAGCAGCTTGACCGCAACGAGCTCCTACAATGAGCAGTTCTTC.

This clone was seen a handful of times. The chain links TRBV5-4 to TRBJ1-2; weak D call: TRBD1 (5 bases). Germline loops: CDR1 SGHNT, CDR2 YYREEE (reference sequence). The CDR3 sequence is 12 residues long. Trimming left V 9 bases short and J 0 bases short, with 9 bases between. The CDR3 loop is CAIRGTNYGYTF. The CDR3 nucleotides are TGTGCCATAAGGGGCACTAACTATGGCTACACCTTC.

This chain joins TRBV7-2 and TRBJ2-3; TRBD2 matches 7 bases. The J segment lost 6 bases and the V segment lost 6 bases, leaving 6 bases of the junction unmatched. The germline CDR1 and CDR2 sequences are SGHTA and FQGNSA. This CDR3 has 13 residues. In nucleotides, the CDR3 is TGTGCCAGCAGACGGGTGGGAGGGGATACGCAGTATTTT. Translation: CASRRVGGDTQYF.

This CDR3 reads CASSPQFVGGQGNQPQHF. For the CDR3, the DNA is TGTGCCAGTAGTCCCCAGTTCGTAGGGGGACAGGGCAATCAGCCCCAGCATTTT. The rearrangement uses TRBV19 and TRBJ1-5; 8 bases fit TRBD1. The CDR3 length is 18 residues. The J segment lost 2 bases and the V segment lost 5 bases, leaving 14 bases of the junction unmatched. Germline CDR1 is LNHDA and CDR2 is SQIVND (reference sequence). Full variable domain (missing parts from reference TRBV19 and TRBJ1-5): DGGITQSPKYLFRKEGQNVTLSCEQNLNHDAMYWYRQDPGQGLRLIYYSQIVNDFQKGDIAEGYSVSREKKESFPLTVTSAQKNPTAFYLCASSPQFVGGQGNQPQHFGDGTRLSIL.

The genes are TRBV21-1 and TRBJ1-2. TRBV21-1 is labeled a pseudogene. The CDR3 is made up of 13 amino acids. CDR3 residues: CASSRGGNYGYTF. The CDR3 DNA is TGTGCCAGCAGCAGGGGGGGTAACTATGGCTACACCTTC.

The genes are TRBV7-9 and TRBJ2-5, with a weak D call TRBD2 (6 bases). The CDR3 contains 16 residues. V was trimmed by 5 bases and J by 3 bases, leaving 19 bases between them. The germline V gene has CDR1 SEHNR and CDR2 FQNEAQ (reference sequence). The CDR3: CASSPPARDPKETQYF. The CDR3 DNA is TGTGCCAGCAGCCCACCAGCGCGGGACCCCAAAGAGACCCAGTACTTC.

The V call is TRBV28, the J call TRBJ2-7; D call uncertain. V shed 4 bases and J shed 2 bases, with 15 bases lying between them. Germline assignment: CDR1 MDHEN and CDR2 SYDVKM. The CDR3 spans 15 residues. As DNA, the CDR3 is TGTGCCAGCAGTTCCGCACCTGCTTCTACCTACGAGCAGTACTTC. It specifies CASSSAPASTYEQYF.

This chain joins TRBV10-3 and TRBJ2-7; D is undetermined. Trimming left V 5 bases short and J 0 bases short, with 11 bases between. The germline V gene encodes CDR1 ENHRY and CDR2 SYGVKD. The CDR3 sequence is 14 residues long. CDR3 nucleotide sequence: TGTGCCATCAGTACTGTCCTAAGCTCCTACGAGCAGTACTTC. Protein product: CAISTVLSSYEQYF.

In DNA, the CDR3 is TGTGCCAGCAGCTTACTGAGGACAGATAATTCACCCCTCCACTTT. This encodes CASSLLRTDNSPLHF. The rearrangement uses TRBV7-2 and TRBJ1-6; the D gene is possibly TRBD1 (6 bases). This CDR3 contains 15 residues. CDR1 SGHTA and CDR2 FQGNSA come from the germline V gene. V was cut by 2 bases and J by 5 bases, with 10 bases left in between.

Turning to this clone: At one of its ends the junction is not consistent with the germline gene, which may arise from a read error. The CDR3 DNA follows: TGTTCCAGCAGCTCCCGGACAGGGGGTAGGGTTCTGGAGACCCAGTACTTC. Translation gives CSSSSRTGGRVLETQYF. The V and J genes are TRBV7-9 and TRBJ2-5, with 10 bases identical to TRBD1. Germline CDR1 and CDR2: SEHNR and FQNEAQ (reference sequence). The CDR3 length is 17 residues.

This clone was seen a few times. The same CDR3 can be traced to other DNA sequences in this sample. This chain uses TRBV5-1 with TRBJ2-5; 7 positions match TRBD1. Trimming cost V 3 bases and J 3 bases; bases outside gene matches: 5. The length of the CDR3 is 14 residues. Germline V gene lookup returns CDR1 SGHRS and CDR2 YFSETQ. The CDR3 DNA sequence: TGCGCCAGCAGCTACCAGACAGGGAAAGAGACCCAGTACTTC. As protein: CASSYQTGKETQYF.

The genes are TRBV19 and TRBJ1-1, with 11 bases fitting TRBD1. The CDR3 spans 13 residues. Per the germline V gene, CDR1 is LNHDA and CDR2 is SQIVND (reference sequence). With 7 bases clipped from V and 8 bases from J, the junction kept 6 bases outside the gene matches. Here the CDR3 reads CASIADRGLEAFF. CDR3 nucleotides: TGTGCCAGTATTGCGGACAGGGGGCTCGAAGCTTTCTTT.

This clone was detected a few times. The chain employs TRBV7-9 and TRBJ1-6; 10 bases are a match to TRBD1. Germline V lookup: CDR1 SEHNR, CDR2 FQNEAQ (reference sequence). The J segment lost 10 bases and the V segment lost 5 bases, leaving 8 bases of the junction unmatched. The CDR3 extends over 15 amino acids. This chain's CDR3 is CASSEDRGLKSPLHF. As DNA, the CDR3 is TGTGCCAGCAGCGAGGACAGGGGGTTGAAATCACCCCTCCACTTT.

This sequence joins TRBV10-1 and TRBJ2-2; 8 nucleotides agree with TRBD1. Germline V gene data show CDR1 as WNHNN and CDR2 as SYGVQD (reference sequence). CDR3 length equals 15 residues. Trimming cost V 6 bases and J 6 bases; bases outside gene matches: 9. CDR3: CASSQSRGLAGELFF. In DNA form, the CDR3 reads TGCGCCAGCAGCCAATCCAGGGGGCTGGCCGGGGAGCTGTTTTTT.

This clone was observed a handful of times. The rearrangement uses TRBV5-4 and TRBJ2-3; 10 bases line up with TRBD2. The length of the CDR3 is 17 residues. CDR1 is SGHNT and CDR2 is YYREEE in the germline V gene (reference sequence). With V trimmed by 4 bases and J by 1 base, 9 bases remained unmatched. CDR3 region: CASSPTAGTSGTDTQYF. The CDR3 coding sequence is TGTGCCAGCAGCCCGACAGCCGGGACTAGCGGCACAGATACGCAGTATTTT.

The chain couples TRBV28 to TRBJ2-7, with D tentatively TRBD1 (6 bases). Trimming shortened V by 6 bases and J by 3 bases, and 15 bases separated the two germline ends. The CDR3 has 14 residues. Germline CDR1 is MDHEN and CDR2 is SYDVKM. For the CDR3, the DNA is TGTGCCAGCAGAGTACGAACAGGGTACTACGAGCAGTACTTC. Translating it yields CASRVRTGYYEQYF.

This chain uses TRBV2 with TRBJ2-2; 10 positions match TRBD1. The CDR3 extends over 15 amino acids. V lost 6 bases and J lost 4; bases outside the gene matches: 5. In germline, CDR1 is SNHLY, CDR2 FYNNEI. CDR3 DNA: TGTGCCAGCAGAGAGGACAGGGGGATCACCGGGGAGCTGTTTTTT. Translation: CASREDRGITGELFF.

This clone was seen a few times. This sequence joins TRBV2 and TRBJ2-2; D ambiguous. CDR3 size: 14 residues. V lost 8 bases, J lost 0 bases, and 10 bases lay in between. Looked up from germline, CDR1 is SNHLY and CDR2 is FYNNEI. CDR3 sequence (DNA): TGTGCCAGCTGGCGACACCCGAACACCGGGGAGCTGTTTTTT. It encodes CASWRHPNTGELFF. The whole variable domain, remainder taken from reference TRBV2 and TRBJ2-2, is EPEVTQTPSHQVTQMGQEVILRCVPISNHLYFYWYRQILGQKVEFLVSFYNNEISEKSEIFDDQFSVERPDGSNFTLKIRSTKLEDSAMYFCASWRHPNTGELFFGEGSRLTVL.

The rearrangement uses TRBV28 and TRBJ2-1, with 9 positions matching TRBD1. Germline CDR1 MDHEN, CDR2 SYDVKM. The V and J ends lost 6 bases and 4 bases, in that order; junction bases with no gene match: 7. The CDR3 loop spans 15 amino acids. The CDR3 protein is CASRPGDRDYNEQFF. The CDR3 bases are TGTGCCAGCAGACCGGGGGACAGGGATTACAATGAGCAGTTCTTC. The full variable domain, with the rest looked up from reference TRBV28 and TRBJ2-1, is DVKVTQSSRYLVKRTGEKVFLECVQDMDHENMFWYRQDPGLGLRLIYFSYDVKMKEKGDIPEGYSVSREKKERFSLILESASTNQTSMYLCASRPGDRDYNEQFFGPGTRLTVL.

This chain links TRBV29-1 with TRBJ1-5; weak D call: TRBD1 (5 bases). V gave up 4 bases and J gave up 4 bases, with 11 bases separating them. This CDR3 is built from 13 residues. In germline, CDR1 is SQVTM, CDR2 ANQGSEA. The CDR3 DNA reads TGCAGCGTTGCCCGGGAGGGGAATCAGCCCCAGCATTTT. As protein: CSVAREGNQPQHF.

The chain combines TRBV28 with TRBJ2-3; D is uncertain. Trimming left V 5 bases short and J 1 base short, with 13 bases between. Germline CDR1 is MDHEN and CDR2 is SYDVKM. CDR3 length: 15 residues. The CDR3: CASSRTDSGTDTQYF. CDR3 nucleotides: TGTGCCAGCAGTCGCACAGATAGTGGCACAGATACGCAGTATTTT.

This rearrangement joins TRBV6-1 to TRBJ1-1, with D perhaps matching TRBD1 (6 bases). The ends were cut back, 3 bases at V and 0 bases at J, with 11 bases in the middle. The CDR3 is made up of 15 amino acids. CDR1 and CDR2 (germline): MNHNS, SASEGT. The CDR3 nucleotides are TGTGCCAGCAGTGAGGCCGGGACATTGAACACTGAAGCTTTCTTT. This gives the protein CASSEAGTLNTEAFF.

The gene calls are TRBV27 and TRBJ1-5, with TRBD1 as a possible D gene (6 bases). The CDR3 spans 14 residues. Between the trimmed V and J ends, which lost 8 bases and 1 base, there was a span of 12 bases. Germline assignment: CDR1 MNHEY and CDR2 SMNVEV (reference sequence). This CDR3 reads CASRSTGSNQPQHF. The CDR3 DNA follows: TGTGCCAGCCGCAGCACAGGGAGCAATCAGCCCCAGCATTTT.

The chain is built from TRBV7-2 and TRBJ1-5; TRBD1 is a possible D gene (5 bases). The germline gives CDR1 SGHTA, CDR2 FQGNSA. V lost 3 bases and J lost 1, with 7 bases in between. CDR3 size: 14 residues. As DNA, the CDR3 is TGTGCCAGCAGCTTCGACAGCAGCAATCAGCCCCAGCATTTT. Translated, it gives CASSFDSSNQPQHF.

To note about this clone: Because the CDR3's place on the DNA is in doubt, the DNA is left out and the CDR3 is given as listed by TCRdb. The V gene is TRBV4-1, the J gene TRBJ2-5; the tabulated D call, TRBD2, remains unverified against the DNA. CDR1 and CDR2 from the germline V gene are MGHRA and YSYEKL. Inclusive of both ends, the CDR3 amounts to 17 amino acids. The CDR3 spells CASSSSAAGLGGETQYF.

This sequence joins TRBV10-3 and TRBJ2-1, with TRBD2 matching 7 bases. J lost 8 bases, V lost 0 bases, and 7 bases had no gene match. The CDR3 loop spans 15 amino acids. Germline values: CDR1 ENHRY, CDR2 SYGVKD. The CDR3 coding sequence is TGTGCCATCAGTGAGTCTGCGGGAGTCGGTGATGAGCAGTTCTTC. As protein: CAISESAGVGDEQFF.

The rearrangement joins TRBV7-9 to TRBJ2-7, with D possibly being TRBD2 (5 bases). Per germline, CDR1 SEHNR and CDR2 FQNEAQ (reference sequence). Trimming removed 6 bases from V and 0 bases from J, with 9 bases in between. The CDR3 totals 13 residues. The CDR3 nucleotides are TGTGCCAGCAGGGACTCCCTCTCCTACGAGCAGTACTTC. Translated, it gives CASRDSLSYEQYF.

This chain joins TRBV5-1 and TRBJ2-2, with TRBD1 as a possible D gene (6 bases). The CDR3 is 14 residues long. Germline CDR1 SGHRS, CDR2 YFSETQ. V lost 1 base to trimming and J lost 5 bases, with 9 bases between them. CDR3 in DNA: TGCGCCAGCAGCTTGAGGACAGCTACCGGGGAGCTGTTTTTT. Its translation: CASSLRTATGELFF.